These 8 T cell receptor beta chains were sequenced from one sample in a study of blood T cell repertoires in COVID-19. Profiling relied on immunoSEQ multiplex PCR, and the TCRdb table lists in-frame clones only, not all of them. The sample holds more than 55,000 clones, 70% to 90% seen once. The source material was peripheral blood. These receptors were collected from a man in his sixties with acute or convalescent COVID-19.

This clone was recorded once. V usage is TRBV27 and J usage is TRBJ2-3; TRBD2 aligns across 15 bases. V lost 3 bases, J lost 1 base, and 8 bases stayed unmatched. Germline V gene lookup returns CDR1 MNHEY and CDR2 SMNVEV (reference sequence). This CDR3 spans 19 amino acids. This CDR3 is CASSFYPGLAGGGTDTQYF. DNA for the CDR3: TGTGCCAGCAGTTTCTATCCGGGACTAGCGGGAGGAGGCACAGATACGCAGTATTTT.

Concerning this clone itself: Other DNA sequences from this sample encode an identical CDR3 as well. The chain uses TRBV11-2 and TRBJ2-2; no firm D call. This CDR3 is built from 14 residues. The germline V and J ends were trimmed by 2 bases and 8 bases, with 12 bases remaining between them. Per germline, CDR1 SGHAT and CDR2 FQNNGV. The DNA of the CDR3 is TGTGCCAGCAGCTTAATAGCCCACGCAGGGGAGCTGTTTTTT. Translation: CASSLIAHAGELFF.

The chain employs TRBV6-6 and TRBJ1-1; 7 nucleotides align to TRBD1. CDR3 length: 14 amino acids. Germline-derived CDR1 and CDR2 are MNHNY and SVGAGI (reference sequence). Germline trimming cut 10 bases from V and 5 bases from J; bases unmatched to any gene: 13. Here the CDR3 reads CAIHRGSFKTEAFF. CDR3 nucleotides: TGTGCCATCCACAGGGGCTCCTTTAAGACTGAAGCTTTCTTT.

The count of this clone is one. The chain recombines TRBV5-4 with TRBJ1-1; TRBD1 might be the D (6 bases). Trimming removed 1 base from V and 7 bases from J, with 17 bases in between. The germline CDR1 and CDR2 sequences are SGHNT and YYREEE (reference sequence). The CDR3 length is 15 residues. The CDR3 protein is CASSLTTGYPGEAFF. The CDR3, as DNA: TGTGCCAGCAGCTTGACCACAGGGTATCCCGGTGAAGCTTTCTTT.

The chain carries TRBV11-2 and TRBJ2-7; D might be TRBD2 (6 bases). The CDR3 sequence is 13 residues long. Trimming removed 1 base at V and 4 bases at J, with 8 bases between. The germline CDR1 and CDR2 sequences are SGHAT and FQNNGV. CDR3 protein: CASSLGLAYEQYF. In DNA form, the CDR3 reads TGTGCCAGCAGCTTAGGGCTAGCGTACGAGCAGTACTTC.

This chain's CDR3 is CASSRRDISSEQYF. CDR3 coding DNA: TGTGCCAGCAGCCGTCGGGACATCAGCAGCGAGCAGTACTTC. The J gene is TRBJ2-7, the V gene TRBV14; D is perhaps TRBD1 (6 bases). The CDR3 consists of 14 residues. In germline, CDR1 is SGHDN, CDR2 FVKESK. The germline V and J ends were trimmed by 4 bases and 6 bases, with 16 bases remaining between them.

The CDR3 is CASSLERTGSGYTF. DNA of the CDR3: TGTGCCAGCAGCTTAGAACGGACAGGGAGTGGCTACACCTTC. This chain uses TRBV11-2 with TRBJ1-2, with 8 bases identical to TRBD1. Germline-derived CDR1 and CDR2 are SGHAT and FQNNGV. The CDR3 totals 14 residues. Trimming removed 0 bases from V and 7 bases from J; junction bases left unmatched: 4. The entire variable domain, with the rest obtained from reference TRBV11-2 and TRBJ1-2, is as follows: EAGVAQSPRYKIIEKRQSVAFWCNPISGHATLYWYQQILGQGPKLLIQFQNNGVVDDSQLPKDRFSAERLKGVDSTLKIQPAKLEDSAVYLCASSLERTGSGYTFGSGTRLTVV.

This clone appeared once. DNA for the CDR3: TGCGCCAGCAGTTCCGGGACAGGAAACACCGGGGAGCTGTTTTTT. It specifies CASSSGTGNTGELFF. The genes are TRBV5-1 and TRBJ2-2; 8 positions match TRBD1. The germline gives CDR1 SGHRS, CDR2 YFSETQ. J was trimmed by 2 bases and V by 5 bases; bases with no gene match: 5. This CDR3 comprises 15 residues.